What follows are 5 T cell receptor beta chains derived from one specimen sequenced in a study of OX40 agonist ivuxolimab in advanced cancers. Repertoires were generated with immunoSEQ multiplex PCR, while TCRdb's copy carries only in-frame clones and drops some. The sample carries under 45,000 clones, 81% recorded once. The sequencing here drew on CD4+ or CD8+ T cells sorted from blood, taken in a trial of the OX40 agonist ivuxolimab. The receptors were gathered from an adult with an advanced solid tumor such as melanoma, head and neck, liver or kidney cancer.

The chain joins TRBV18 to TRBJ2-1; 11 bases map to TRBD2. J lost 7 bases, V lost 6 bases, and 8 bases had no gene match. Germline V CDR1 and CDR2: KGHSH, LQKENI. The CDR3 runs to 15 residues. CDR3 nucleotides: TGTGCCAGCTCGCCGACTAGCGGGATTGGAAATGAGCAGTTCTTC. It translates to CASSPTSGIGNEQFF.

The DNA for the CDR3 is TGTGCCAGCAGCTTAGACAGGACAAATTCACCCCTCCACTTT. Its translation: CASSLDRTNSPLHF. The chain links TRBV5-6 to TRBJ1-6; TRBD1 is a possible D gene (6 bases). The CDR3 covers 14 residues. Trimming removed 2 bases at V and 7 bases at J, with 10 bases between. Germline V CDR1 and CDR2: SGHDT, YYEEEE.

On this clone itself: Compared with germline, one end of the junction differs, possibly owing to a read error. The gene calls are TRBV7-7 and TRBJ1-2; D might be TRBD1 (6 bases). This CDR3 has 17 amino acids. From germline, CDR1 is SSHAT and CDR2 FNYEAQ (reference sequence). The CDR3 sequence: CASRPTGAPPSDYGYTF. CDR3 bases: TGTGCTAGCAGACCGACAGGAGCCCCTCCTTCGGACTATGGCTACACCTTC.

The chain links TRBV28 to TRBJ2-2; D possibly matches TRBD1 or TRBD2 (7 bases each). The V gene lost 3 bases and the J gene lost 6 bases, with 14 bases spanning the gap. The germline V gene encodes CDR1 MDHEN and CDR2 SYDVKM. This CDR3 has 15 amino acids. This chain's CDR3 is CASSFQGGLSGELFF. The DNA of the CDR3 is TGTGCCAGCAGTTTTCAGGGGGGGCTCTCCGGGGAGCTGTTTTTT.

The V and J genes are TRBV18 and TRBJ2-3, with D tentatively TRBD2 (6 bases). Germline V gene data show CDR1 as KGHSH and CDR2 as LQKENI. The CDR3 length is 15 residues. The ends were cut back, 6 bases at V and 0 bases at J, with 13 bases in the middle. The chain's CDR3 is CASSRGTVSTDTQYF. CDR3 DNA: TGTGCCAGCTCGCGCGGGACGGTGAGCACAGATACGCAGTATTTT.